The 24 T cell receptor beta chains below come from one sample, sequenced in a study of cytomegalovirus exposure and HLA in healthy donors (dated by TCRdb to the late 2010s). Receptor libraries were prepared by the immunoSEQ multiplex PCR assay. For the multiplex PCR, a mixture combining 60 forward primers for TCR Vbeta segments and 13 reverse primers for TCR Jbeta segments was used. Drawn from immuneACCESS, this table holds only the in-frame rearrangements with V and J called that TCRdb kept. Clones are partly lost; checked studies trace under half to an unresolved V gene and leave the rest unexplained. Recorded for this sample are more than 50,000 clones; around three quarters of them occurred a single time. The biggest ten clones account for 15% to 20% of the sample. Sequencing was done on a sample of PBMCs. The origin of the receptors is a woman aged 55-69 years in good health and CMV-seropositive.

The chain uses TRBV13 and TRBJ2-7; TRBD2 aligns across 9 bases. Germline V CDR1 and CDR2: PRHDT, FYEKMQ (reference sequence). Trimming at V came to 2 bases and at J to 6 bases, leaving 2 bases not matched to a gene. The CDR3 consists of 13 residues. In DNA, the CDR3 is TGTGCCAGCAGCTTACGGCGGGGGGGCGAGCAGTACTTC. This gives the protein CASSLRRGGEQYF.

The chain links TRBV4-2 to TRBJ2-7, with 9 bases identical to TRBD1. V lost 2 bases to trimming and J lost 5 bases; unmatched junction nucleotides: 10. CDR3 length: 16 residues. Per germline, CDR1 LGHNA and CDR2 YNFKEQ. CDR3 bases: TGTGCCAGCAGCCAATCGGACAGGGGTTCAGGCCACGAGCAGTACTTC. It is translated as CASSQSDRGSGHEQYF.

The rearrangement links TRBV18 to TRBJ1-2; 10 bases line up with TRBD1. The trim removed 2 bases at V and 4 bases at J, leaving 4 bases unmatched. This CDR3 has 15 residues. The germline CDR1 and CDR2 sequences are KGHSH and LQKENI. The CDR3 sequence is CASSPTGQGSYGYTF. CDR3 coding DNA: TGTGCCAGCTCACCAACGGGACAGGGGTCCTATGGCTACACCTTC. Full variable domain (rest looked up from reference TRBV18 and TRBJ1-2): NAGVMQNPRHLVRRRGQEARLRCSPMKGHSHVYWYRQLPEEGLKFMVYLQKENIIDESGMPKERFSAEFPKEGPSILRIQQVVRGDSAAYFCASSPTGQGSYGYTFGSGTRLTVV.

This clone was seen more than once but under ten times. The chain links TRBV6-6 to TRBJ1-5; TRBD1 aligns across 11 bases. With V trimmed by 4 bases and J by 6 bases, 5 bases remained unmatched. This CDR3 contains 15 residues. Per germline, CDR1 MNHNY and CDR2 SVGAGI (reference sequence). The CDR3 DNA follows: TGTGCCAGCAGTTGGGGGACAGGGGGGGTTCAGCCCCAGCATTTT. Protein sequence: CASSWGTGGVQPQHF.

This clone turned up a few times. V gene TRBV7-2 combines with J gene TRBJ1-1, with D possibly being TRBD1 (5 bases). The CDR3 sequence is 14 residues long. The V end was cut by 5 bases, the J end by 4 bases, with 14 bases between. Germline V gene data show CDR1 as SGHTA and CDR2 as FQGNSA. The CDR3 DNA is TGTGCCAGCAGCGCCTGGGGCGACCCCACTGAAGCTTTCTTT. Its translation: CASSAWGDPTEAFF.

This clone was recorded once. At one end the junction does not follow the germline gene, possibly because of a read error. This chain links TRBV4-3 with TRBJ2-1; 14 nucleotides agree with TRBD2. This CDR3 has 18 residues. The germline CDR1 and CDR2 sequences are LGHNA and YSLEER. CDR3 coding DNA: TGCGCCAGCAGCCAAGATCCCGGACTAGCGGGGGGCTACAATGAGCAATTCTTC. It is translated as CASSQDPGLAGGYNEQFF.

With regard to this clone: The sample has other DNA sequences that encode this CDR3 too. The chain uses TRBV4-3 and TRBJ1-6; unclear D gene. The germline V gene has CDR1 LGHNA and CDR2 YSLEER. Trimming removed 0 bases at V and 0 bases at J, with 9 bases between. This CDR3 has 17 amino acids. CDR3 residues: CASSQDEGSSYNSPLHF. The CDR3 coding sequence is TGCGCCAGCAGCCAAGATGAAGGGAGCTCCTATAATTCACCCCTCCACTTT.

This chain joins TRBV30 and TRBJ2-5; tentative D call: TRBD1 (6 bases). In germline, CDR1 is GTSNPN, CDR2 SVGIG (reference sequence). V dropped 4 bases and J dropped 5 bases, with 14 bases sitting between them. This CDR3 is 13 amino acids long. CDR3: CAWNLNREETQYF. As DNA, the CDR3 is TGTGCCTGGAATCTAAACAGGGAGGAGACCCAGTACTTC.

This chain joins TRBV28 and TRBJ1-6; possible D gene TRBD1, 6 bases. The germline gives CDR1 MDHEN, CDR2 SYDVKM. This CDR3 contains 15 residues. The V gene lost 4 bases and the J gene lost 4 bases, with 11 bases spanning the gap. The CDR3 DNA reads TGTGCCAGCAGTTCGACACAGGGTTATAATTCACCCCTCCACTTT. Its protein is CASSSTQGYNSPLHF. Looking up the rest from reference TRBV28 and TRBJ1-6 gives the full variable domain: DVKVTQSSRYLVKRTGEKVFLECVQDMDHENMFWYRQDPGLGLRLIYFSYDVKMKEKGDIPEGYSVSREKKERFSLILESASTNQTSMYLCASSSTQGYNSPLHFGNGTRLTVT.

This clone was seen once. This chain joins TRBV29-1 and TRBJ2-3; 10 bases fit TRBD2. CDR1 SQVTM and CDR2 ANQGSEA come from the germline V gene. V was pared by 4 bases and J by 2 bases, with 3 bases of the junction left unmatched. The length of the CDR3 is 14 residues. In nucleotides, the CDR3 is TGCAGCGTTGTGCTAGCGGGGGTCACAGATACGCAGTATTTT. It specifies CSVVLAGVTDTQYF.

The gene calls are TRBV9 and TRBJ1-1, with D maybe TRBD1 (6 bases). V was pared by 0 bases and J by 5 bases, with 17 bases between. The CDR3 covers 16 residues. CDR1 and CDR2 from the germline V gene are SGDLS and YYNGEE. CDR3 nucleotides: TGTGCCAGCAGCGTAGCTGTGGGGGGGGCAGGGACTGAAGCTTTCTTT. Protein product: CASSVAVGGAGTEAFF.

The gene calls are TRBV12-5 and TRBJ1-1, with TRBD1 matching over 10 bases. Germline CDR1 and CDR2: LGHNT and FRNRAP. The CDR3 consists of 14 residues. Trimming at V came to 6 bases and at J to 4 bases, leaving 5 bases not matched to a gene. The CDR3 DNA reads as TGTGCTAGTGGGCGACAGGGGGCGGGCACTGAAGCTTTCTTT. It yields the protein CASGRQGAGTEAFF.

The rearrangement joins TRBV28 to TRBJ2-7, with 7 positions matching TRBD2. CDR1 is MDHEN, CDR2 SYDVKM, per germline. This CDR3 has 14 amino acids. V trimming: 7 bases; J trimming: 3 bases; junction bases outside the gene matches: 9. As DNA, the CDR3 is TGTGCCAGCAAGGGAGGGGCATACAGCTACGAGCAGTACTTC. Its translation: CASKGGAYSYEQYF.

The J gene is TRBJ2-1, the V gene TRBV7-2; possibly TRBD2 for D (6 bases). Trimming removed 2 bases at V and 3 bases at J, with 11 bases between. The CDR3 extends over 15 amino acids. Germline loops: CDR1 SGHTA, CDR2 FQGNSA. Written as DNA, the CDR3 is TGTGCCAGCAGCTTAAGGAGCGGGTTCTACAATGAGCAGTTCTTC. Translated: CASSLRSGFYNEQFF.

This clone was observed a few times. This chain uses TRBV9 with TRBJ1-1; TRBD1 might be the D (6 bases). From germline, CDR1 is SGDLS and CDR2 YYNGEE. This CDR3 has 14 residues. V lost 0 bases, J lost 1 base, and 7 bases lay in between. CDR3 sequence (DNA): TGTGCCAGCAGCGTAGTACAGGGGAACACTGAAGCTTTCTTT. The encoded protein is CASSVVQGNTEAFF.

The chain recombines TRBV29-1 with TRBJ1-1, with D perhaps TRBD1 (5 bases). Germline loops: CDR1 SQVTM, CDR2 ANQGSEA. This CDR3 is built from 12 residues. CDR3 nucleotides: TGCAGTGGGGCAGACAGGAACACTGAAGCTTTCTTT. Its protein is CSGADRNTEAFF.

This sequence joins TRBV7-2 and TRBJ2-7; a possible D gene is TRBD1 (6 bases). Germline CDR1 is SGHTA and CDR2 is FQGNSA. The CDR3 runs 14 residues. Trimming shortened V by 2 bases and J by 0 bases, and 8 bases separated the two germline ends. This chain's CDR3 is CASSLMDSSYEQYF. CDR3 DNA sequence: TGTGCCAGCAGCTTAATGGACAGCTCCTACGAGCAGTACTTC. Using reference TRBV7-2 and TRBJ2-7 for the parts outside the CDR3, the full variable domain is GAGVSQSPSNKVTEKGKDVELRCDPISGHTALYWYRQSLGQGLEFLIYFQGNSAPDKSGLPSDRFSAERTGGSVSTLTIQRTQQEDSAVYLCASSLMDSSYEQYFGPGTRLTVT.

The chain combines TRBV5-1 with TRBJ2-5; tentatively, D is TRBD2 (6 bases). The CDR3 is made up of 15 amino acids. The germline V gene has CDR1 SGHRS and CDR2 YFSETQ. Trimming stripped 7 bases from V and 4 bases from J, with 20 bases between. CDR3 nucleotide sequence: TGCGCCAGCTACGGCGGGATTTGGCGAGGAGAGACCCAGTACTTC. It yields the protein CASYGGIWRGETQYF. Filled out from reference TRBV5-1 and TRBJ2-5, the complete variable domain reads KAGVTQTPRYLIKTRGQQVTLSCSPISGHRSVSWYQQTPGQGLQFLFEYFSETQRNKGNFPGRFSGRQFSNSRSEMNVSTLELGDSALYLCASYGGIWRGETQYFGPGTRLLVL.

This clone appeared a few times. This sequence joins TRBV5-4 and TRBJ1-4; 8 bases map to TRBD1. CDR3 size: 16 residues. V lost 4 bases to trimming and J lost 4 bases; unmatched junction nucleotides: 9. Germline V gives CDR1 SGHNT, CDR2 YYREEE (reference sequence). CDR3 loop: CASSRGSGQDNEKLFF. Here the CDR3 DNA reads TGTGCCAGCAGCCGGGGGTCGGGACAGGATAATGAAAAACTGTTTTTT.

This rearrangement joins TRBV18 to TRBJ1-2; 7 bases agree with TRBD1. The CDR3 is made up of 15 amino acids. Germline CDR1 reads KGHSH; CDR2 reads LQKENI. The V segment lost 3 bases and the J segment 7 bases; nucleotides outside the gene matches: 11. CDR3 sequence: CASSPDRVGAVGYTF. The CDR3 region has the DNA TGTGCCAGCTCACCTGACAGGGTAGGAGCGGTTGGCTACACCTTC.

The V call is TRBV9, the J call TRBJ2-1; D is ambiguous. There are 15 residues in the CDR3. Trimming pared 0 bases from V and 6 bases from J, leaving 13 bases between. CDR1 is SGDLS and CDR2 is YYNGEE in the germline V gene. The CDR3 region is CASSVGGSDSNEQFF. The DNA for the CDR3 is TGTGCCAGCAGCGTAGGAGGATCCGACTCCAATGAGCAGTTCTTC.

This chain connects TRBV6-4 to TRBJ2-1, with TRBD2 identical over 11 bases. The CDR3 is 17 amino acids. J lost 3 bases, V lost 0 bases, and 4 bases had no gene match. From germline, CDR1 is MRHNA and CDR2 SNTAGT. The CDR3 DNA reads TGTGCCAGCAGTGACTCAGATAGCGGGGGGGACTACAATGAGCAGTTCTTC. Its protein product is CASSDSDSGGDYNEQFF.

V and J are TRBV14 and TRBJ2-7; 7 bases line up with TRBD1. J lost 7 bases, V lost 1 base, and 10 bases had no gene match. The CDR3 extends over 15 amino acids. From germline, CDR1 is SGHDN and CDR2 FVKESK. The DNA for the CDR3 is TGTGCCAGCAGCCAAGCGTGGACAGGTCGTCGGGAGCAGTACTTC. Encoded protein: CASSQAWTGRREQYF.

The V gene is TRBV5-5, the J gene TRBJ1-1, with 7 bases aligning to TRBD1. The V gene end was trimmed by 4 bases and the J gene end by 1 base; junction bases not matched to a gene: 4. The CDR3 is 14 residues long. CDR1 and CDR2 from the germline V gene are SGHKS and YYEKEE (reference sequence). This CDR3 reads CASSRQGWNTEAFF. Here the CDR3 DNA reads TGTGCCAGCAGCCGACAGGGTTGGAACACTGAAGCTTTCTTT.